These 32 T cell receptor beta chains were sequenced from one sample in a study of T cell clonality in common variable immunodeficiency. Their target antigens are unknown. Only in-frame clones appear in the TCRdb table, and some are missing; sequencing was by immunoSEQ multiplex PCR. The repertoire consists of some 16,000 clones, none detected only once. General observations from the study: Reportedly, TCR beta sequences from common variable immunodeficiency showed fewer deletions and N-nucleotide insertions.

Sequencing was carried out using peripheral blood mononuclear cells. These receptors were obtained from a human donor with common variable immunodeficiency.

At least ten counts were recorded for this clone. With the read ending 3 residues before the CDR3 end, the germline J gene is used to fill in that end. The chain has TRBV7-3 and TRBJ1-1, with D hard to call. The CDR3 is made up of 13 amino acids. CDR1 is SGHTA, CDR2 FQGTGA, per germline. V was shortened by 2 bases and J by 1 base, with 5 bases between the two germline ends. The CDR3 bases that were read are TGTGCCAGCAGCTTAGAGGCGAACACTGAA. It encodes CASSLEANTE. The whole CDR3 sequence reads CASSLEANTEAFF.

For this clone: The DNA ends 3 residues before the CDR3 does, and the rest of the CDR3 is filled in from the germline J gene. The chain links TRBV11-3 to TRBJ2-1; 9 bases are shared with TRBD1. The CDR3 is made up of 15 amino acids. Trimming took 5 bases from V and 6 from J; bases not matched to a gene: 8. From germline, CDR1 is SGHNT and CDR2 YENEEA. Partial CDR3 DNA: TGTGCCAGCAGCGCCACCGGGACAGGGTCCAATGAG. Translating it yields CASSATGTGSNE. The full CDR3 protein reads CASSATGTGSNEQFF.

About this clone: The read terminates 3 residues ahead of where the CDR3 ends, so the germline J gene completes it. V is TRBV19 and J is TRBJ2-7; TRBD1 matches at 9 bases. Per the germline V gene, CDR1 is LNHDA and CDR2 is SQIVND (reference sequence). The CDR3 runs 15 residues. The V segment lost 3 bases and the J segment 3 bases; nucleotides outside the gene matches: 6. The CDR3 sequence: CASSIQDRGYYEQYF. Incomplete CDR3 DNA: TGTGCCAGTAGTATCCAGGACAGGGGCTACTACGAG.

Turning to this clone: The read ends 3 residues before the CDR3 terminus; that terminus is restored from the germline J gene. The gene calls are TRBV5-1 and TRBJ2-1, with 11 bases aligning to TRBD2. From germline, CDR1 is SGHRS and CDR2 YFSETQ. Trimming at V came to 3 bases and at J to 4 bases, leaving 9 bases not matched to a gene. The CDR3 extends over 17 amino acids. The CDR3 bases that were read are TGCGCCAGCAGCTCCCGGGCCCTAGCGGGGGGATACAATGAG. The encoded protein is CASSSRALAGGYNE. The whole CDR3 protein is CASSSRALAGGYNEQFF.

This clone was observed at least ten times. The sequenced fragment ends 3 residues before the CDR3 boundary, so the rest is inferred from the germline J gene. V usage is TRBV18 and J usage is TRBJ1-1; D gene ambiguous. Germline values: CDR1 KGHSH, CDR2 LQKENI. With 10 bases removed from V and 0 bases from J, the gap between germline ends came to 6 bases. The length of the CDR3 is 11 residues. The CDR3 protein is CATKVNTEAFF. The CDR3 bases that were read are TGTGCCACCAAGGTGAACACTGAA.

As for this clone: The read ends 3 residues before the CDR3 terminus; that terminus is restored from the germline J gene. This chain connects TRBV7-2 to TRBJ2-5; D may be TRBD1 (6 bases). The germline CDR1 and CDR2 sequences are SGHTA and FQGNSA. Trimming took off 5 bases at V and 5 bases at J, with 15 bases between the two ends. This CDR3 has 14 amino acids. This CDR3 reads CASSLGAVGETQYF. Incomplete CDR3 DNA: TGTGCCAGCAGCCTGGGGGCGGTCGGCGAGACC.

Concerning this clone: The germline gene is not matched at one end of the junction; a read error may be the cause. The read is 3 residues too short to cover the CDR3 end, so that end is filled in from the germline J gene. The chain carries TRBV7-7 and TRBJ2-3; D gene unclear. The CDR3 is 16 amino acids. Germline CDR1 SSHAT, CDR2 FNYEAQ (reference sequence). The CDR3 DNA, read in part, is TGTGCTAGCAGCTTAATGTACAGCCTTCCCCCAGATACG. Amino acid sequence: CASSLMYSLPPDT. The full-length CDR3 reads as CASSLMYSLPPDTQYF.

This clone was observed a few times. The CDR3 end is not reached by the read, which stops 3 residues before it; the germline J gene fills it in. The genes are TRBV7-2 and TRBJ1-2; tentatively, D is TRBD1 (5 bases). Germline lookup yields CDR1 SGHTA and CDR2 FQGNSA. The CDR3 length is 14 residues. The V gene lost 1 base and the J gene lost 4 bases, with 10 bases spanning the gap. CDR3 loop: CASSLVSRVYGYTF. CDR3 bases read: TGTGCCAGCAGCTTAGTTTCCAGGGTCTATGGC.

Remarks on this clone: The CDR3 is cut off 3 residues early in the read; its end comes from the germline J gene. The chain links TRBV20-1 to TRBJ2-5, with a possible D match to TRBD2 (6 bases). The CDR3 loop spans 13 amino acids. V gave up 4 bases and J gave up 0 bases, with 9 bases separating them. Per the germline V gene, CDR1 is DFQATT and CDR2 is SNEGSKA (reference sequence). The CDR3 spells CSAKRDYQETQYF. Partial CDR3 DNA: TGCAGTGCTAAGAGGGACTACCAAGAGACC.

The table lists this clone with many counts. Sequencing ends 3 residues short of the CDR3 end; the germline J gene provides the rest. This chain links TRBV2 with TRBJ1-1, with D tentatively TRBD1 (6 bases). The CDR3 has 12 residues. The germline CDR1 and CDR2 sequences are SNHLY and FYNNEI. Trimming took 10 bases from V and 3 from J, leaving 12 bases between them. CDR3 DNA, as far as it was read: TGTGCCACCTGGACAGTAGACACTGAA. Amino acid sequence: CATWTVDTE. The entire CDR3 reads CATWTVDTEAFF.

This clone was counted only a few times. The read gets to within 3 residues of the CDR3 end, and the germline J gene fills in the rest. The gene calls are TRBV30 and TRBJ2-5; 10 bases line up with TRBD2. V lost 0 bases and J lost 6; bases outside the gene matches: 7. CDR3 length: 15 residues. The germline V gene encodes CDR1 GTSNPN and CDR2 SVGIG (reference sequence). The covered CDR3 bases are TGTGCCTGGAGTGTACGGTCTAGCGGGGGAAAGACC. This sequence encodes CAWSVRSSGGKT. The entire CDR3 sequence reads CAWSVRSSGGKTQYF.

This clone was observed a handful of times. The read falls 3 residues short of the CDR3 end, and the missing part is taken from the germline J gene. The chain combines TRBV2 with TRBJ1-1; D is unclear. CDR3 length equals 13 residues. Germline CDR1 is SNHLY and CDR2 is FYNNEI. Trimming took off 1 base at V and 3 bases at J, with 6 bases between the two ends. The CDR3 sequence: CASSEGRDTEAFF. Partial CDR3 DNA: TGTGCCAGCAGTGAAGGGAGGGACACTGAA.

This clone was picked up many times. The read ends 3 residues early relative to the CDR3; the germline J gene fills the gap. The V call is TRBV5-4, the J call TRBJ2-7, with D possibly matching TRBD2 (6 bases). Per germline, CDR1 SGHNT and CDR2 YYREEE (reference sequence). The V end was cut by 4 bases, the J end by 3 bases, with 14 bases between. The CDR3 totals 14 residues. The CDR3 DNA, read in part, is TGTGCCAGCAGCCCCTATAGCGGCTTCTACGAG. It encodes CASSPYSGFYE. The whole CDR3 sequence is CASSPYSGFYEQYF. The whole variable domain, filled in from reference TRBV5-4 and TRBJ2-7, reads ETGVTQSPTHLIKTRGQQVTLRCSSQSGHNTVSWYQQALGQGPQFIFQYYREEENGRGNFPPRFSGLQFPNYSSELNVNALELDDSALYLCASSPYSGFYEQYFGPGTRLTVT.

This clone has a handful of counts. The observed sequence ends 3 residues before the CDR3 terminus, with the missing tail filled in from the germline J gene. This chain uses TRBV7-2 with TRBJ2-5; D perhaps matches TRBD1 (5 bases). CDR3 length equals 15 residues. Germline V lookup: CDR1 SGHTA, CDR2 FQGNSA. V gave up 2 bases and J gave up 2 bases, with 12 bases separating them. This chain's CDR3 is CASSLLRQRQETQYF. The part of the CDR3 DNA that was read is TGTGCCAGCAGCTTACTAAGACAGCGACAAGAGACC.

The sample holds many counts of this clone. The missing CDR3 end, 3 residues past where the read stops, is filled in from the germline J gene. The V gene is TRBV19, the J gene TRBJ1-1; tentatively, D is TRBD1 (5 bases). Trimming stripped 6 bases from V and 5 bases from J, with 19 bases between. The germline V gene has CDR1 LNHDA and CDR2 SQIVND (reference sequence). The length of the CDR3 is 15 residues. The CDR3 loop is CASSNRNRGNTEAFF. The sequenced part of the CDR3 DNA is TGTGCCAGTAGCAACAGGAATCGGGGGAATACTGAA.

Only a few counts were recorded for this clone. From the germline J gene comes the end of the CDR3, since the read stops 3 residues before it. This chain connects TRBV7-9 to TRBJ2-3, with a possible D match to TRBD1 (5 bases). This CDR3 is built from 14 residues. The germline V gene encodes CDR1 SEHNR and CDR2 FQNEAQ (reference sequence). V shed 6 bases and J shed 0 bases, with 10 bases lying between them. CDR3 amino acids: CASRVTASTDTQYF. The covered CDR3 bases are TGTGCCAGCAGGGTGACAGCTAGCACAGATACG.

Details on this clone: The read ends 3 residues before the CDR3 terminus; that terminus is restored from the germline J gene. The chain combines TRBV19 with TRBJ1-4; 7 nucleotides align to TRBD1. The CDR3 totals 16 residues. In germline, CDR1 is LNHDA, CDR2 SQIVND (reference sequence). The V segment lost 5 bases and the J segment 10 bases; nucleotides outside the gene matches: 16. The sequenced part of the CDR3 DNA is TGTGCCAGTAGTCTAAGACAGGGTCTAAAGGAAAGAAAA. Its protein is CASSLRQGLKERK. The entire CDR3 sequence reads CASSLRQGLKERKLFF.

Turning to this clone: The missing CDR3 end, 3 residues past where the read stops, is filled in from the germline J gene. The chain combines TRBV18 with TRBJ2-5; possibly TRBD2 for D (5 bases). Deletions cut 3 bases from V and 5 bases from J, with 13 bases between. The germline V gene encodes CDR1 KGHSH and CDR2 LQKENI. The CDR3 totals 14 residues. The CDR3 sequence is CASSPVPTGETQYF. Partial CDR3 DNA: TGTGCCAGCTCACCCGTACCCACGGGGGAGACC.

This clone has a handful of counts. CDR3 sequence reads: CASSPTGEYEQYF. The part of the CDR3 DNA that was read is TGTGCCAGCAGCCCGACAGGGGAGTACGAG. The chain combines TRBV7-3 with TRBJ2-7, with 8 bases identical to TRBD1. The observed sequence ends 3 residues before the CDR3 terminus, with the missing tail filled in from the germline J gene. The CDR3 spans 13 residues. Looked up from germline, CDR1 is SGHTA and CDR2 is FQGTGA. The ends lost 5 bases at V and 4 bases at J; junction bases unmatched: 4. The whole variable domain, filled in from reference TRBV7-3 and TRBJ2-7, reads GAGVSQTPSNKVTEKGKYVELRCDPISGHTALYWYRQSLGQGPEFLIYFQGTGAADDSGLPNDRFFAVRPEGSVSTLKIQRTERGDSAVYLCASSPTGEYEQYFGPGTRLTVT.

Turning to this clone: The read gets to within 3 residues of the CDR3 end, and the germline J gene fills in the rest. The chain couples TRBV7-3 to TRBJ2-5, with 11 bases identical to TRBD2. The junction had 6 bases not matched to a gene; V was cut back by 5 bases and J by 4 bases. Germline V gene sequence: CDR1 SGHTA, CDR2 FQGTGA. There are 15 residues in the CDR3. The sequenced CDR3 bases are TGTGCCAGCAGCCCCATGACTAGCGGGGTAGAGACC. The encoded protein is CASSPMTSGVET. The full CDR3 protein reads CASSPMTSGVETQYF.

This clone was seen a handful of times. The CDR3 end falls 3 residues outside the read, so it is completed with the germline J gene. The V and J genes are TRBV2 and TRBJ2-1; 9 bases line up with TRBD2. This CDR3 has 13 residues. The germline CDR1 and CDR2 sequences are SNHLY and FYNNEI. Trimming removed 7 bases from V and 5 bases from J; junction bases left unmatched: 3. CDR3 DNA, as far as it was read: TGTGCCAGCATAGCGGGGGCTAACAATGAG. Translating it yields CASIAGANNE. The full CDR3 protein is CASIAGANNEQFF.

This clone came up a few times. The read terminates 3 residues ahead of where the CDR3 ends, so the germline J gene completes it. The J gene is TRBJ2-1, the V gene TRBV18, with D possibly being TRBD1 (6 bases). Trimming removed 5 bases at V and 4 bases at J, with 9 bases between. From germline, CDR1 is KGHSH and CDR2 LQKENI. There are 13 residues in the CDR3. The part of the CDR3 DNA that was read is TGTGCCAGCTCAGAAGGGGGATACAATGAG. As protein: CASSEGGYNE. The whole CDR3 protein reads CASSEGGYNEQFF. Full variable domain (remainder filled in from reference TRBV18 and TRBJ2-1): NAGVMQNPRHLVRRRGQEARLRCSPMKGHSHVYWYRQLPEEGLKFMVYLQKENIIDESGMPKERFSAEFPKEGPSILRIQQVVRGDSAAYFCASSEGGYNEQFFGPGTRLTVL.

This clone came up many times. The read terminates 3 residues before the CDR3 end, so the remaining end is supplied by the germline J gene. The rearrangement links TRBV20-1 to TRBJ2-1; the D gene is possibly TRBD1 (6 bases). Germline CDR1 is DFQATT and CDR2 is SNEGSKA (reference sequence). The CDR3 consists of 16 residues. Trimming took 2 bases from V and 2 from J, leaving 16 bases between them. CDR3 DNA (partial): TGCAGTGCTAGACCTCGGACAGCCCAGGCCTACAATGAG. Its protein is CSARPRTAQAYNE. The full CDR3 is CSARPRTAQAYNEQFF.

This clone was seen only a few times. The read is 3 residues too short to cover the CDR3 end, so that end is filled in from the germline J gene. The chain employs TRBV30 and TRBJ1-6; 9 nucleotides line up with TRBD1. This CDR3 is built from 15 residues. Germline loops: CDR1 GTSNPN, CDR2 SVGIG (reference sequence). After removal of 4 bases from V and 4 bases from J, the junction contained 5 bases not matched to a gene. The covered CDR3 bases are TGTGCCTGGAAGGGACAGGGTACTTATAATTCACCC. This translates into CAWKGQGTYNSP. The whole CDR3 protein is CAWKGQGTYNSPLHF.

This clone was found many times. From the germline J gene comes the end of the CDR3, since the read stops 3 residues before it. The chain carries TRBV18 and TRBJ2-2; 8 bases line up with TRBD1. The V and J ends lost 8 bases and 7 bases, in that order; junction bases with no gene match: 12. Germline V gene data show CDR1 as KGHSH and CDR2 as LQKENI. This CDR3 is 15 amino acids long. The sequenced part of the CDR3 DNA is TGTGCCAGCGGAACATCAGGGGGCTTCGGCGGGGAG. Amino acid sequence: CASGTSGGFGGE. The full CDR3 protein is CASGTSGGFGGELFF.

This clone turned up a few times. The missing CDR3 end, 3 residues past where the read stops, is filled in from the germline J gene. The chain couples TRBV19 to TRBJ2-1, with 8 bases matching TRBD2. The CDR3 has 15 residues. CDR1 is LNHDA, CDR2 SQIVND, per germline (reference sequence). Trimming cost V 10 bases and J 2 bases; bases outside gene matches: 10. The sequenced CDR3 bases are TGTGCCACCCTACCCGTAGCGGGGCCCTACAATGAG. Its translation is CATLPVAGPYNE. The full CDR3 protein is CATLPVAGPYNEQFF.

This clone was counted between two and nine times. The CDR3 end is not reached by the read, which stops 3 residues before it; the germline J gene fills it in. The gene calls are TRBV6-2 or TRBV6-3 and TRBJ2-3, with D possibly matching TRBD1 (5 bases). Germline V gives CDR1 MNHEY, CDR2 SVGEGT. The germline V and J ends were trimmed by 2 bases and 6 bases, with 18 bases remaining between them. This CDR3 has 16 residues. CDR3 in amino acids: CASSYGFMQGRDTQYF. The part of the CDR3 DNA that was read is TGTGCCAGCAGTTACGGGTTTATGCAGGGCCGGGATACG.

This clone has just a few counts. The read finishes 3 residues shy of the CDR3 end, and the germline J gene is used to complete it. This chain uses TRBV7-9 with TRBJ2-1; 10 nucleotides line up with TRBD1. J lost 9 bases, V lost 6 bases, and 11 bases had no gene match. The CDR3 length is 15 residues. Germline values: CDR1 SEHNR, CDR2 FQNEAQ (reference sequence). CDR3 sequence reads: CASRAGTGVLGEQFF. CDR3 DNA, as far as it was read: TGTGCCAGCAGGGCCGGGACAGGGGTTCTCGGTGAG. The full variable domain, in which reference TRBV7-9 and TRBJ2-1 provide the parts outside the CDR3, is DTGVSQNPRHKITKRGQNVTFRCDPISEHNRLYWYRQTLGQGPEFLTYFQNEAQLEKSRLLSDRFSAERPKGSFSTLEIQRTEQGDSAMYLCASRAGTGVLGEQFFGPGTRLTVL.

A few counts support this clone. CDR3 DNA (partial): TGTGCCAGTAGTTTCCGACAGAGCCTCTACGAG. Translation: CASSFRQSLYE. The entire CDR3 reads CASSFRQSLYEQYF. V is TRBV19 and J is TRBJ2-7; weak D call: TRBD1 (5 bases). The read ends 3 residues early relative to the CDR3; the germline J gene fills the gap. Trimming left V 5 bases short and J 3 bases short, with 14 bases between. Looked up from germline, CDR1 is LNHDA and CDR2 is SQIVND (reference sequence). The CDR3 spans 14 residues.

The CDR3 protein is CASSSLPGQGTDTQYF. The part of the CDR3 DNA that was read is TGTGCCAGCTCTTCGCTACCGGGACAGGGGACAGATACG. The rearrangement joins TRBV18 to TRBJ2-3; 10 bases map to TRBD1. The read ends 3 residues early relative to the CDR3; the germline J gene fills the gap. The CDR3 has 16 residues. V lost 6 bases, J lost 3 bases, and 9 bases stayed unmatched. Germline V lookup: CDR1 KGHSH, CDR2 LQKENI.

On this clone: Relative to the germline gene, one junction end is altered; a read error may explain this. The CDR3 is cut off 3 residues early in the read; its end comes from the germline J gene. J is TRBJ1-4 and V is TRBV19; possibly TRBD1 for D (5 bases). The CDR3 extends over 15 amino acids. CDR1 and CDR2 from the germline V gene are LNHDA and SQIVND (reference sequence). The sequenced part of the CDR3 DNA is TGTGCCAGTAGTCAAACAGGTGCAACTAAGGAAAAA. Translation: CASSQTGATKEK. The entire CDR3 protein is CASSQTGATKEKLFF.

This clone came up a few times. Coverage ceases 3 residues before the CDR3 finishes, and the germline J gene fills in the end. The V call is TRBV11-2, the J call TRBJ2-7; 8 bases agree with TRBD1. The CDR3 contains 14 residues. Germline V gives CDR1 SGHAT, CDR2 FQNNGV. Trimming removed 1 base from V and 6 bases from J; junction bases left unmatched: 5. CDR3 loop: CASSLVTGGSEQYF. The CDR3 bases that were read are TGTGCCAGCAGCTTAGTTACAGGGGGGAGCGAG. Full variable domain (outside the CDR3, taken from reference TRBV11-2 and TRBJ2-7): EAGVAQSPRYKIIEKRQSVAFWCNPISGHATLYWYQQILGQGPKLLIQFQNNGVVDDSQLPKDRFSAERLKGVDSTLKIQPAKLEDSAVYLCASSLVTGGSEQYFGPGTRLTVT.